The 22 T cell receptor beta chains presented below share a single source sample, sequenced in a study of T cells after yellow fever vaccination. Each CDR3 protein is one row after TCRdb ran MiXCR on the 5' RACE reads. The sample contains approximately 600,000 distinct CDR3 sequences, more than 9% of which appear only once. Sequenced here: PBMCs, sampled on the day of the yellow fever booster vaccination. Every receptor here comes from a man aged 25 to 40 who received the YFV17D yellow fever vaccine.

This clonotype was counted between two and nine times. CDR3 amino acids: CASSLGSGLTYEQYF. Here the CDR3 DNA reads TGTGCCAGCAGTTTGGGTAGCGGATTGACCTACGAGCAGTACTTC. The gene calls are TRBV12-3 or TRBV12-4 and TRBJ2-7, with D possibly TRBD2 on 6 matching bases. CDR3 length: 15 amino acids. The V end was cut by 3 bases, the J end by 2 bases, with 14 bases between.

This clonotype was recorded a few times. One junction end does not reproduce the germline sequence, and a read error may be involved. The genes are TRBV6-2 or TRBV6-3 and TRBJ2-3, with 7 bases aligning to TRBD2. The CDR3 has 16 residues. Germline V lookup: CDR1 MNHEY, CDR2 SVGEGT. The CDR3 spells CASSDSTSSGTDTQYF. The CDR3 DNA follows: TGTGCCAGCAGTGACTCGACTAGCAGCGGCACAGATACGCAGTATTTT.

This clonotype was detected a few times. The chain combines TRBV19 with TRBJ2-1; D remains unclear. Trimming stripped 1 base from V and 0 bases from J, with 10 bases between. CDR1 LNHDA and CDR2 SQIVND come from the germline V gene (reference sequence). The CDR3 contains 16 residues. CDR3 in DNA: TGTGCCAGTAGTATAGGGGTAGGAAGCTCCTACAATGAGCAGTTCTTC. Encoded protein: CASSIGVGSSYNEQFF.

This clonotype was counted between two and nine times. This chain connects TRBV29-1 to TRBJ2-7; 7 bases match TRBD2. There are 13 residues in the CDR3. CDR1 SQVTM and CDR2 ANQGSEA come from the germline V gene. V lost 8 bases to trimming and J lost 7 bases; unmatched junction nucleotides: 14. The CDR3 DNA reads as TGCAGCACCGTTTTGGGACCGGGGGGAGAGCAGTACTTC. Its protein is CSTVLGPGGEQYF.

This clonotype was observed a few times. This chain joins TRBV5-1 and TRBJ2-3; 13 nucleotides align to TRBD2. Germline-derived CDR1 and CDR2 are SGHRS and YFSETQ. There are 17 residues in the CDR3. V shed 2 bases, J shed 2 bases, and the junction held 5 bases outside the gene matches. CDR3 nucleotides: TGCGCCAGCAGCTTCGGACTAGCGGGAGTCATCACAGATACGCAGTATTTT. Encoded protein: CASSFGLAGVITDTQYF.

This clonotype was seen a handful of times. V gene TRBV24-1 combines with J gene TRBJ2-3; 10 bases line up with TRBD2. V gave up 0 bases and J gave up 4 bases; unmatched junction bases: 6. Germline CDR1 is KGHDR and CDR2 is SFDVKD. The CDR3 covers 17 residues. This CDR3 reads CATSDLGSGRAADTQYF. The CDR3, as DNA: TGTGCCACCAGTGATTTGGGGAGCGGGAGGGCCGCAGATACGCAGTATTTT.

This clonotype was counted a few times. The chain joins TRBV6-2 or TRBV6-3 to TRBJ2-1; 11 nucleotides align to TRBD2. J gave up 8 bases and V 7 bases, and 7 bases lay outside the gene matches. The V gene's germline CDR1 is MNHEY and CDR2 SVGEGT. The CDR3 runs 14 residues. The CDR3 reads CASTVAGGGDEQFF. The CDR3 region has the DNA TGTGCCAGCACGGTAGCGGGAGGGGGGGATGAGCAGTTCTTC.

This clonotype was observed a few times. The CDR3 is CASSLSGQAAYSYEQYF. Here the CDR3 DNA reads TGTGCCAGCAGCTTATCGGGGCAGGCAGCGTACTCCTACGAGCAGTACTTC. The V gene is TRBV7-2, the J gene TRBJ2-7, with D perhaps TRBD1 or TRBD2 (5 bases each). Germline V gene sequence: CDR1 SGHTA, CDR2 FQGNSA. The CDR3 spans 17 residues. Trimming stripped 2 bases from V and 0 bases from J, with 17 bases between.

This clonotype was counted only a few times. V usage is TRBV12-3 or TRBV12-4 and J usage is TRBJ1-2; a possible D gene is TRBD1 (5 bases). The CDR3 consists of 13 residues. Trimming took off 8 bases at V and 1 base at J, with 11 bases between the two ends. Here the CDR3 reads CASDSADNYGYTF. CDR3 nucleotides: TGTGCCAGCGACAGCGCCGATAACTATGGCTACACCTTC.

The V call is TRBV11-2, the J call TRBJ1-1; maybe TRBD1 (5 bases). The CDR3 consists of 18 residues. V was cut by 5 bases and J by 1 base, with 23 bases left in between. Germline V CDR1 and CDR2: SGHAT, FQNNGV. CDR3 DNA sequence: TGTGCCAGCAGCCTCCGTAGGGGCCGGGTCCCCTGGAACACTGAAGCTTTCTTT. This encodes CASSLRRGRVPWNTEAFF.

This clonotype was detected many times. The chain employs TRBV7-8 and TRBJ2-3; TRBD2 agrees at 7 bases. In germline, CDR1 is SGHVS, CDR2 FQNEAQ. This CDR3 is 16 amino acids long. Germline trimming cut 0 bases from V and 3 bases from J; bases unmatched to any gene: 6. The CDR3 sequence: CASSLALGGSTDTQYF. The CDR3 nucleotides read TGTGCCAGCAGCTTAGCTCTGGGAGGGTCAACAGATACGCAGTATTTT.

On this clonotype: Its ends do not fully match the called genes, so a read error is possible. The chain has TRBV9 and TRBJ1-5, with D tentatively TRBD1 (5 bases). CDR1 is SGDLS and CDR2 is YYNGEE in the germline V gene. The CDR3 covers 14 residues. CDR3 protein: CASSSGGVNHPQHF. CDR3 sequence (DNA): TGTGCCAGCAGCTCCGGGGGGGTTAATCACCCCCAGCATTTT.

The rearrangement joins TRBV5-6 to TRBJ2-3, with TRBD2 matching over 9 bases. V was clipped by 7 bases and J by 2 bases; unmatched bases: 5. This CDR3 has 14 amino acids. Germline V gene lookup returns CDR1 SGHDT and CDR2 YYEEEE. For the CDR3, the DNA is TGTGCCAGCTGCCTAGCGGGATTCACAGATACGCAGTATTTT. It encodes CASCLAGFTDTQYF.

CDR3 residues: CAWTRGLGTGELFF. In nucleotides, the CDR3 is TGTGCCTGGACCAGGGGCCTGGGCACCGGGGAGCTGTTTTTT. The chain uses TRBV30 and TRBJ2-2, with a possible D match to TRBD1 (6 bases). This CDR3 has 14 residues. From germline, CDR1 is GTSNPN and CDR2 SVGIG (reference sequence). V was clipped by 4 bases and J by 4 bases, with 13 bases between them.

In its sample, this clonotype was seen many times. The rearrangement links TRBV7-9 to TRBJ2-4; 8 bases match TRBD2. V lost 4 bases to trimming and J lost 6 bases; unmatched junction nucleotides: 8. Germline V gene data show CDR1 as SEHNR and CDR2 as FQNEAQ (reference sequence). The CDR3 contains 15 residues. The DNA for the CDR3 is TGTGCCAGCAGCTCCACAAAGCGGGAGAGAAACATTCAGTACTTC. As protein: CASSSTKRERNIQYF.

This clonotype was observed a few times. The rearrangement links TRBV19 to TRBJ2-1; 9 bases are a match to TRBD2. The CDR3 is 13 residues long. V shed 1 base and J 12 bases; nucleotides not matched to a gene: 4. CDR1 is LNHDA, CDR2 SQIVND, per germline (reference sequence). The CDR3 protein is CASSIVREGVQFF. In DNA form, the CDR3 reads TGTGCCAGTAGTATAGTGCGGGAGGGCGTGCAGTTCTTC.

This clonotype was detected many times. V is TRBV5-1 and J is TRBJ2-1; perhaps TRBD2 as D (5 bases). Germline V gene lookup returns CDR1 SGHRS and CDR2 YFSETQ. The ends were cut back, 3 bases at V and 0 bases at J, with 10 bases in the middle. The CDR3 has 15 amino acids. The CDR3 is CASSWEYSSYNEQFF. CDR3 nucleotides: TGCGCCAGCAGCTGGGAGTATAGCTCCTACAATGAGCAGTTCTTC.

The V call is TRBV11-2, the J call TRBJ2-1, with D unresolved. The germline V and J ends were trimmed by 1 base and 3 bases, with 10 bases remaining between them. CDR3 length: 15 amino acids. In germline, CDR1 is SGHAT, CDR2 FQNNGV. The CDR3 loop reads CASSLGEVDYNEQFF. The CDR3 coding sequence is TGTGCCAGCAGCTTAGGGGAAGTCGACTACAATGAGCAGTTCTTC. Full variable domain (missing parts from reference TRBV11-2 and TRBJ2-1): EAGVAQSPRYKIIEKRQSVAFWCNPISGHATLYWYQQILGQGPKLLIQFQNNGVVDDSQLPKDRFSAERLKGVDSTLKIQPAKLEDSAVYLCASSLGEVDYNEQFFGPGTRLTVL.

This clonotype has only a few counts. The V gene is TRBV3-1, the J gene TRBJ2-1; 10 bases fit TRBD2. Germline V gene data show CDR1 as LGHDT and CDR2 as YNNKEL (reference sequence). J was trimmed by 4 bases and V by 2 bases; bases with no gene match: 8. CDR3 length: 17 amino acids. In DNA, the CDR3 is TGTGCCAGCAGCCAACATAGCGGGAGGAGTGCGTACAATGAGCAGTTCTTC. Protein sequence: CASSQHSGRSAYNEQFF.

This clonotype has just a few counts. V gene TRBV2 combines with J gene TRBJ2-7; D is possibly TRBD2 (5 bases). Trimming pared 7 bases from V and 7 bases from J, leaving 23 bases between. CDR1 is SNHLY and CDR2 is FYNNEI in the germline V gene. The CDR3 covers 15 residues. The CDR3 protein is CASKDELASVDEQYF. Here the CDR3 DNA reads TGTGCCAGCAAAGATGAGCTAGCCTCGGTGGATGAGCAGTACTTC.

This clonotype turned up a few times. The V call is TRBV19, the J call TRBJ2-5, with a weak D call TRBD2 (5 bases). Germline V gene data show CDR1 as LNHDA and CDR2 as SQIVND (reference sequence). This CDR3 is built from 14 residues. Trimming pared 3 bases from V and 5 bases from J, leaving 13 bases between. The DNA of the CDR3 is TGTGCCAGTAGTATTTCCCGGAGAGGGGAGACCCAGTACTTC. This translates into CASSISRRGETQYF.

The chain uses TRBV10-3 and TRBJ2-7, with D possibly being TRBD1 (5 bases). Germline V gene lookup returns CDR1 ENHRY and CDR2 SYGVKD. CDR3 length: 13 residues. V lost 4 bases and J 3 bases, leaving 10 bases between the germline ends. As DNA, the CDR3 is TGTGCCATCAGTGGGACAAGGGGCTACGAGCAGTACTTC. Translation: CAISGTRGYEQYF.